These 10 T cell receptor beta chains came from one sample sequenced in a study of cytomegalovirus exposure and HLA in healthy donors. A multiplex PCR was run with 60 Vbeta primers and 13 Jbeta primers. Clones were sequenced by immunoSEQ multiplex PCR, and TCRdb holds only the in-frame ones, with some missing. The data hold around 130,000 clones, with around 82% observed a single time. The specimen sequenced was PBMCs. These receptors all stem from a man aged 50 to 59 in good health and CMV-seronegative.

The chain carries TRBV29-1 and TRBJ2-4, with D possibly being TRBD1 (6 bases). V was shortened by 2 bases and J by 6 bases, with 14 bases between the two germline ends. The CDR3 sequence is 14 residues long. Per germline, CDR1 SQVTM and CDR2 ANQGSEA. The CDR3 DNA follows: TGCAGCGTTGAAAGCGGAACAGGGCCAAACATTCAGTACTTC. Translating gives CSVESGTGPNIQYF.

This clone was counted only a few times. This chain links TRBV28 with TRBJ2-5; TRBD2 matches 7 bases. The end of the DNA is better explained by TRBJ2-7, so the J call may be wrong. This CDR3 comprises 15 residues. Germline values: CDR1 MDHEN, CDR2 SYDVKM. The CDR3 reads CASSLRRDYPYEQYF. CDR3 DNA: TGTGCCAGCAGTTTGCGGCGGGACTACCCCTACGAGCAGTACTTC.

The chain links TRBV28 to TRBJ1-1; no firm D call. Looked up from germline, CDR1 is MDHEN and CDR2 is SYDVKM. Trimming took off 8 bases at V and 2 bases at J, with 12 bases between the two ends. There are 13 residues in the CDR3. The CDR3 region has the DNA TGTGCCAGCTGTCTGGCCTTAAACACTGAAGCTTTCTTT. Translating gives CASCLALNTEAFF.

The rearrangement uses TRBV11-2 and TRBJ2-1, with D possibly matching TRBD2 (5 bases). Per the germline V gene, CDR1 is SGHAT and CDR2 is FQNNGV. The CDR3 length is 15 residues. The ends were cut back, 0 bases at V and 4 bases at J, with 10 bases in the middle. CDR3 DNA: TGTGCCAGCAGCTTAGAAAGGACTGCTTACAATGAGCAGTTCTTC. Amino acid sequence: CASSLERTAYNEQFF.

The chain links TRBV7-9 to TRBJ2-1; 10 bases are shared with TRBD2. The CDR3 consists of 15 residues. After removal of 6 bases from V and 9 bases from J, the junction contained 11 bases not matched to a gene. CDR1 SEHNR and CDR2 FQNEAQ come from the germline V gene (reference sequence). The CDR3 loop is CASRDASGRAREQFF. DNA of the CDR3: TGTGCCAGCAGAGATGCTAGCGGGAGAGCTCGTGAGCAGTTCTTC.

The J gene is TRBJ1-4, the V gene TRBV30, with TRBD1 identical over 7 bases. This CDR3 region has 15 residues. Germline V gene lookup returns CDR1 GTSNPN and CDR2 SVGIG (reference sequence). V shed 1 base and J 8 bases; nucleotides not matched to a gene: 10. The DNA for the CDR3 is TGTGCCTGGAGTGCCGCGACAGGGTCACGGGAAAAACTGTTTTTT. As protein: CAWSAATGSREKLFF.

This clone was counted a few times. This chain uses TRBV5-8 with TRBJ2-1, with 7 bases matching TRBD1. Germline assignment: CDR1 SGHTS and CDR2 YDEGEE. V lost 2 bases and J lost 3; bases outside the gene matches: 5. The CDR3 length is 15 residues. CDR3 region: CASSFRGLSYNEQFF. The CDR3 coding sequence is TGTGCCAGCAGCTTTAGGGGGCTAAGCTACAATGAGCAGTTCTTC. Based on the CDR3 plus reference TRBV5-8 and TRBJ2-1, the full variable domain is EAGVTQSPTHLIKTRGQQATLRCSPISGHTSVYWYQQALGLGLQFLLWYDEGEERNRGNFPPRFSGRQFPNYSSELNVNALELEDSALYLCASSFRGLSYNEQFFGPGTRLTVL.

The V and J genes are TRBV29-1 and TRBJ2-3, with TRBD2 as a possible D gene (6 bases). The CDR3 runs 18 residues. CDR1 is SQVTM and CDR2 is ANQGSEA in the germline V gene. Deletions cut 7 bases from V and 0 bases from J, with 26 bases between. CDR3 sequence (DNA): TGCAGCGGATCAATTCCGTTGGGAGGCCGAGTAAGCACAGATACGCAGTATTTT. Protein: CSGSIPLGGRVSTDTQYF.

V gene TRBV5-4 combines with J gene TRBJ1-3, with TRBD1 matching over 9 bases. Germline lookup yields CDR1 SGHNT and CDR2 YYREEE (reference sequence). This CDR3 contains 17 residues. The junction had 4 bases not matched to a gene; V was cut back by 0 bases and J by 0 bases. The CDR3 spells CASSLDRGPFSGNTIYF. The CDR3 DNA is TGTGCCAGCAGCTTGGACAGGGGGCCCTTCTCTGGAAACACCATATATTTT.

Only one count was recorded for this clone. V is TRBV4-3 and J is TRBJ1-1; no clear D. The V and J ends lost 0 bases and 2 bases respectively, with 13 bases between them. Germline-derived CDR1 and CDR2 are LGHNA and YSLEER. The CDR3 loop spans 16 amino acids. Here the CDR3 DNA reads TGCGCCAGCAGCCAAGAGGCGAGGGTGGGTAACACTGAAGCTTTCTTT. Protein sequence: CASSQEARVGNTEAFF.